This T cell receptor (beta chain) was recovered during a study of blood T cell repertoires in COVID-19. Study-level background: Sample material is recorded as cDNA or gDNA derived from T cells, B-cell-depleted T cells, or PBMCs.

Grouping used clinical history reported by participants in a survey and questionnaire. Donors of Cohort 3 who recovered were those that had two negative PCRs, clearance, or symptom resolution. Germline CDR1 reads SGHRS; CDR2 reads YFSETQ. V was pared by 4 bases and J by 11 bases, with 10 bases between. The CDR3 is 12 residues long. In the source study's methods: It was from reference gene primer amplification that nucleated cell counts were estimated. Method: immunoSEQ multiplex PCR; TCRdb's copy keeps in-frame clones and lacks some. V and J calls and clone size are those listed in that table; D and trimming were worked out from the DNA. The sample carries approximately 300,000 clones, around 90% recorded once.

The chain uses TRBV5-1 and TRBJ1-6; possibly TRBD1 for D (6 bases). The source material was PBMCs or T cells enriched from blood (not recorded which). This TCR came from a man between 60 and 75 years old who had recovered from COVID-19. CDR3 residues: CASSLQGPPLHF. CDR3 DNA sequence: TGCGCCAGCAGCCTACAGGGCCCACCCCTCCACTTT.